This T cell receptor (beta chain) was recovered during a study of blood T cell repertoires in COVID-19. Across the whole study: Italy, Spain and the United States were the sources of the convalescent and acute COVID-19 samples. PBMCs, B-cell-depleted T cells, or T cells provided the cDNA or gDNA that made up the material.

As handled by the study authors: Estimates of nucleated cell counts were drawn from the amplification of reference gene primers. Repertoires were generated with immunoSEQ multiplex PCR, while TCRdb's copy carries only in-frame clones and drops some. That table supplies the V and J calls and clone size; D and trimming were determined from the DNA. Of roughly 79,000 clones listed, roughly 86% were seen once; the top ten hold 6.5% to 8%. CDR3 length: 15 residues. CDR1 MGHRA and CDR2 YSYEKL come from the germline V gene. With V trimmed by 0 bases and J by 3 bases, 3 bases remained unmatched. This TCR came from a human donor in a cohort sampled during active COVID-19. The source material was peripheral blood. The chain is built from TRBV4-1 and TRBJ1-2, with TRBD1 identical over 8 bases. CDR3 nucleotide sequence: TGCGCCAGCAGCCAAGACCCAGGGGGCTACTATGGCTACACCTTC. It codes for CASSQDPGGYYGYTF.